This TCR beta chain derives from a study of spatial heterogeneity in lung cancer. Study details: Sequenced follow-up PBMC samples came a median of approximately 2 years after resection, where available. Study-wide findings and caveats: Resection saw ubiquitous expanded tumor TCRs appear in blood more than follow-up did.

TCRdb reprocessed the 5' RACE reads via MiXCR and lists one record per CDR3 protein. The data contain tens of thousands of distinct CDR3 sequences, approximately 10% of them seen just once; the ten biggest clones take up 32%. This sample's time point: blood at routine non-recurrence follow-up after resection. Germline loops: CDR1 SQVTM, CDR2 ANQGSEA. Trimming left V 1 base short and J 4 bases short, with 5 bases between. The CDR3 covers 11 residues. The sample holds many counts of this clonotype. Its antigen is unknown. The sample in question was PBMCs, obtained at follow-up. The clonotype originates from a male donor with early-stage non-small cell lung cancer. The chain is built from TRBV29-1 and TRBJ2-7, with D unclear. The CDR3 protein is CSVEGSYEQYF. The DNA of the CDR3 is TGCAGCGTTGAAGGGTCGTACGAGCAGTACTTC.